Given below is one T cell receptor beta chain in context. Its antigen is not known. This sample was taken from a study of cytomegalovirus exposure and HLA in healthy donors. In germline, CDR1 is SEHNR, CDR2 FQNEAQ (reference sequence). There are 13 residues in the CDR3. V trimming: 5 bases; J trimming: 13 bases; junction bases outside the gene matches: 11. Study results and limitations: Analysis performed later found 16,000 or so TCR beta sequences associated with HLA alleles at 0.05 false discovery rate. The classifier reportedly diagnosed cytomegalovirus status with high sensitivity and specificity. Most observed TCR sequences were rare, whereas some public TCRs were detected in many donors.

It was with 60 Vbeta and 13 Jbeta primers that the PCR ran. The method was immunoSEQ multiplex PCR; TCRdb's version includes in-frame clones alone and lacks a portion of them. The sample has 50,000 or so clones; the top ten hold approximately 7%. This sequence joins TRBV7-9 and TRBJ1-5; 7 bases line up with TRBD1. Sequencing was performed on PBMCs. The receptor was isolated from a woman between 40 and 50 years old in good health and CMV-seronegative. CDR3 loop: CASSTSGTVTQHF. CDR3 bases: TGTGCCAGCAGCACATCCGGGACAGTTACTCAGCATTTT.